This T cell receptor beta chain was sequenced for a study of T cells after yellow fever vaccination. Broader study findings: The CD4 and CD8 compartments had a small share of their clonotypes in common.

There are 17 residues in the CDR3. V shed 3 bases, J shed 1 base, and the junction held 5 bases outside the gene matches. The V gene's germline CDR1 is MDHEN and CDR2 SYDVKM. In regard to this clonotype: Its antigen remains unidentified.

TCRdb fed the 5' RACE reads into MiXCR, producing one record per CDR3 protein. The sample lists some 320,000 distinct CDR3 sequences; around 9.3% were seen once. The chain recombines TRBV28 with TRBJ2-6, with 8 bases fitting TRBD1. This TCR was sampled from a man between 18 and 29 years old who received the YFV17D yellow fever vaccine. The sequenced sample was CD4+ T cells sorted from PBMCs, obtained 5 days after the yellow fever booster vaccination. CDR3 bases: TGTGCCAGCAGTTTCCGGACAGGGCTTTCTGGGGCCAACGTCCTGACTTTC. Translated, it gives CASSFRTGLSGANVLTF.